The source of this T cell receptor (beta chain) is a study of shared clonotypes between healthy human individuals. The V and J ends lost 3 bases and 5 bases, in that order; junction bases with no gene match: 5. CDR3 length: 15 residues. CDR1 and CDR2 (germline): SGHNT, YYREEE (reference sequence). Clones were read by immunoSEQ multiplex PCR, and TCRdb kept only the in-frame ones, dropping some. The table includes over 2 million clones, 85% to 95% detected once. This sequence joins TRBV5-4 and TRBJ2-1, with TRBD1 matching over 10 bases. Source material: naive CD4+ T cells sorted from blood. Subset reported: CD45RA+ positively selected. The TCR sequence derives from a man younger than 35 in good health. CDR3 sequence: CASSSPGQGNNEQFF. CDR3 coding DNA: TGTGCCAGCAGCTCACCGGGACAGGGGAACAATGAGCAGTTCTTC.